This note documents a single TCR beta chain sequence. The CDR3 extends over 13 amino acids. V shed 2 bases and J shed 1 base, with 5 bases lying between them. The germline CDR1 and CDR2 sequences are MNHEY and SVGAGI. The data are from a study of CD8+ T cells in alopecia areata. Isolated RNA was reverse transcribed into cDNA used as the sequencing template. TCRdb's table, derived via immunoSEQ multiplex PCR, lists solely in-frame clones and lacks some. The repertoire consists of some 150,000 clones, with 54% occurring once and the leading ten covering around a sixth. Treatment defined: oral pan-JAK inhibitor, 5-10 mg twice daily. It was from alopecia areata patients that lesional scalp punch biopsies and peripheral blood were collected.

This TCR was sampled from a human donor with alopecia areata. This rearrangement joins TRBV6-5 to TRBJ1-1, with unresolved D. Specimen: CD8+ T cells sorted from blood, collected at week 4, from a patient treated with tofacitinib. CDR3 in amino acids: CASSYGSNTEAFF. The CDR3 nucleotides read TGTGCCAGCAGTTACGGCTCGAACACTGAAGCTTTCTTT.